These T cell receptor beta chains were read from a single sample in a study of cytomegalovirus exposure and HLA in healthy donors. The table came from immunoSEQ multiplex PCR; TCRdb's copy has only in-frame clones and leaves some out. The top ten hold approximately 6.5% of the sample, which has about 140,000 clones, roughly 66% seen once. The sample consisted of PBMCs. These receptors originate from a woman aged 55-69 years in good health and CMV-seronegative. Each CDR3 is given with its conserved first and last residue. A D gene is named only where the DNA matches it firmly. For some rows the clone size is stated as once, few or many, or as a class when expanded; others skip it.

>TRBD2|TRBJ2-3|TRBV19|.
TGTGCCACTAAAGCGAGCGGGGGGCCCCTAGATACGCAGTATTTT
CATKASGGPLDTQYF
>TRBD2|TRBJ2-3|TRBV5-1|.
TGCGCCAGCAGCTTGGCCGGACTAGCGGGGAGCACAGATACGCAGTATTTT
CASSLAGLAGSTDTQYF
>.|TRBJ1-2|TRBV5-1|few
TGCGCCAGCAGCCGGTTGGACAGCAACTATGGCTACACCTTC
CASSRLDSNYGYTF
>.|TRBJ1-5|TRBV7-8|few
TGTGCCAGCAGCTTAGCCGACAGGTTTGATCAGCCCCAGCATTTT
CASSLADRFDQPQHF
>.|TRBJ1-1|TRBV18|few
TGTGCCAGCTCGCCGACAGCGATGAACACTGAAGCTTTCTTT
CASSPTAMNTEAFF
>.|TRBJ2-2|TRBV19|.
TGTACCAGTACCGGACAGGGAGGGAGTTTCACCGGGGAGCTGTTTTTT
CTSTGQGGSFTGELFF
>TRBD2|TRBJ2-5|TRBV7-9|.
TGTTCCAGCAGGCGCCTCATGGCGGGGGGGCCGAAGACCCAGTACTTC
CSSRRLMAGGPKTQYF
>TRBD1|TRBJ1-1|TRBV5-1|.
TGCGCCAGCAGCTTGTTCGGCGGACAGGGAGCTTTCTTT
CASSLFGGQGAFF
>.|TRBJ2-3|TRBV29-1|.
TGCAGCGTTGTGAAGGGGACAGATACGCAGTATTTT
CSVVKGTDTQYF
>.|TRBJ1-5|TRBV28|.
TGTGCCAGCAGCCCCCCGTCCCTAGGCACCCATCAGCCCCAGCATTTT
CASSPPSLGTHQPQHF
>.|TRBJ2-7|TRBV13|.
TGTGCCAGCAGCTTTCGTGGACAGTCCTACGAGCAGTACTTC
CASSFRGQSYEQYF
>TRBD1|TRBJ2-4|TRBV7-9|.
TGTGCCAGCAGCCGCGCGGGACAGGGGGACGGAAACATTCAGTACTTC
CASSRAGQGDGNIQYF
>TRBD2|TRBJ2-7|TRBV6-6|.
TGTGCCAGCAGTCTCCTAGCGGGAGTACCCGAGCAGTACTTC
CASSLLAGVPEQYF
>.|TRBJ2-5|TRBV5-1|.
TGCGCCAGCAGCTATAGGACTACCTCGCAAGAGACCCAGTACTTC
CASSYRTTSQETQYF
>.|TRBJ1-4|TRBV28|.
TGTGCCAGCAGTGTGGGGGGGTTTGGGACTAATGAAAAACTGTTTTTT
CASSVGGFGTNEKLFF
>TRBD1|TRBJ2-7|TRBV5-8|.
TGTGCCAGCAGCTTGGCAGACAGGGGCCCTACCTACGAGCAGTACTTC
CASSLADRGPTYEQYF
>TRBD2|TRBJ2-7|TRBV9|.
TGTGCCAGCCCGGGACTAGCGGGGGACGAGCAGTACTTC
CASPGLAGDEQYF
>TRBD1|TRBJ2-4|TRBV10-3|few
TGTGCCATCAGCGAGTCCGGGACAGGGGGCAATAAGTACTTC
CAISESGTGGNKYF
>.|TRBJ1-5|TRBV6-1|.
TGTGCCAGCAGTGAAAATGCGGGGGGGAGTCAGCCCCAGCATTTT
CASSENAGGSQPQHF
>.|TRBJ1-2|TRBV5-4|once
TGTGCCAGCAGCTTGGTAGGACAGTATGGCTACACCTTC
CASSLVGQYGYTF
>TRBD2|TRBJ2-3|TRBV6-1|.
TGTGCCAGCAGACCCAGCGGGATATCAGATACGCAGTATTTT
CASRPSGISDTQYF
>.|TRBJ1-1|TRBV6-5|.
TGTGCCAGCAGGGACTCTGTGAACACTGAAGCTTTCTTT
CASRDSVNTEAFF
>.|TRBJ2-7|TRBV6-6|.
TGTGCCAGCAGTTACTCTGGACCCTCCGGGAACGAGCAGTACTTC
CASSYSGPSGNEQYF
>TRBD1|TRBJ2-3|TRBV7-8|.
TGTGCCAGCAGCTCGAGTCCTCCAGGGGGCGCAGATACGCAGTATTTT
CASSSSPPGGADTQYF
>TRBD1|TRBJ2-1|TRBV29-1|.
TGCAGCGGTGGACAGGGGAGGGTTGATGAGCAGTTCTTC
CSGGQGRVDEQFF
>.|TRBJ2-7|TRBV21-1|.
TGTGCCAGCAGCAAAGTGGGAGGAACCTACGAGCAGTACTTC
CASSKVGGTYEQYF
>TRBD2|TRBJ2-7|TRBV4-1|.
TGCGCCAGCAGCCAAGATTGGCGGGGGGGCCGGGGATACGAGCAGTACTTC
CASSQDWRGGRGYEQYF
>TRBD1|TRBJ1-4|TRBV18|.
TGTGCCAGCTCGCAATACAGGGGGCTAAATGAAAAACTGTTTTTT
CASSQYRGLNEKLFF
>.|TRBJ2-7|TRBV5-1|.
TGCGCCAGCAGCTTGGGTTACGAGCAGTACTTC
CASSLGYEQYF
>.|TRBJ1-3|TRBV12-5|.
TGTGCTAGTGGTTCCCGGGACATCATTTTCGGAGGCTCTGGAAACACCATATATTTT
CASGSRDIIFGGSGNTIYF
>TRBD1|TRBJ2-2|TRBV19|.
TGTGCCAGTTGGGACAGGGGAGGCGCCGGGGAGCTGTTTTTT
CASWDRGGAGELFF
>TRBD2|TRBJ2-1|TRBV4-2|.
TGTGCCAGCAGCCAAGATCTTCGCGGGAGGGCCTACAATGAGCAGTTCTTC
CASSQDLRGRAYNEQFF
>.|TRBJ2-1|TRBV6-4|.
TGTGCCAGCAGTAGCGGGCAGTACAATGAGCAGTTCTTC
CASSSGQYNEQFF
>TRBD1|TRBJ2-3|TRBV9|few
TGTGCCAGCAGCGGAGCCCAGGGGGCTAGCACAGATACGCAGTATTTT
CASSGAQGASTDTQYF
>.|TRBJ1-2|TRBV5-5|.
TGTGCCAGCAGCTTGGGCGGCTATGGCTACACCTTC
CASSLGGYGYTF
>.|TRBJ1-6|TRBV5-8|.
TGTGCCAGCAGCTTAAGGGGATCACCCCTCCACTTT
CASSLRGSPLHF
>.|TRBJ2-1|TRBV5-1|.
TGCGCCAGCAGCGTCGGGGGTCCGGGGGATGAGCAGTTCTTC
CASSVGGPGDEQFF
>.|TRBJ1-4|TRBV7-2|.
TGTGCCAGCAGCCCACCGGGACAAATAAATGAAAAACTGTTTTTT
CASSPPGQINEKLFF
>TRBD2|TRBJ2-7|TRBV10-3|.
TGTGCCATCAGTGAGTCTCGGCTAGCGGGAAGCGAGCAGTACTTC
CAISESRLAGSEQYF
>TRBD2|TRBJ2-1|TRBV27|.
TGTGCCAGCAGTCTAGCGGGAGGCTCCTACAATGAGCAGTTCTTC
CASSLAGGSYNEQFF
>.|TRBJ2-3|TRBV7-3|.
TGTGCCAGCAGCCCAGGGGCCACAGATACGCAGTATTTT
CASSPGATDTQYF
>TRBD1|TRBJ1-5|TRBV19|.
TGTGCCAGTAGTATGGCGCAGGGGGACAATCAGCCCCAGCATTTT
CASSMAQGDNQPQHF
>TRBD1|TRBJ1-1|TRBV7-2|.
TGTGCCAGCAGTAGAGACAGGGCGGGGGCTTTCTTT
CASSRDRAGAFF
>.|TRBJ2-7|TRBV5-6|.
TGTGCCAGCAGCTTGTATGGCAGAACCTACGAGCAGTACTTC
CASSLYGRTYEQYF
>.|TRBJ2-1|TRBV29-1|.
TGCAGCGTTGATGGAGGGTGGAATGAGCAGTTCTTC
CSVDGGWNEQFF
>.|TRBJ2-2|TRBV9|few
TGTGCCAGCAGCGTAGCCCCGGGTATGACGAACACCGGGGAGCTGTTTTTT
CASSVAPGMTNTGELFF
>TRBD2|TRBJ2-7|TRBV6-5|.
TGTGCCAGCAGTTACGAGCGGGATCCCTCCTACGAGCAGTACTTC
CASSYERDPSYEQYF
>.|TRBJ2-7|TRBV10-1|.
TGCGCCAGCAGTGAGATTAAAGGACTATCCTACGAGCAGTACTTC
CASSEIKGLSYEQYF
>TRBD1|TRBJ1-1|TRBV29-1|.
TGCAGCGTTGAGAGGGACAGGCATGAAGCTTTCTTT
CSVERDRHEAFF
>.|TRBJ1-4|TRBV11-1|few
TGTGCCAGCAGCTTACACAGGGACGCAACTAATGAAAAACTGTTTTTT
CASSLHRDATNEKLFF
>.|TRBJ1-1|TRBV6-5|.
TGTGCCAGCAGTTACTCGACATCCTCTGAAGCTTTCTTT
CASSYSTSSEAFF
>.|TRBJ1-2|TRBV6-1|.
TGTGCCAGCACCTTCGGACAGAACTATGGCTACACCTTC
CASTFGQNYGYTF
>.|TRBJ1-2|TRBV5-5|.
TGTGCCAGCAGCTTGGATACAGGGCACGGCTACACCTTC
CASSLDTGHGYTF
>.|TRBJ2-2|TRBV9|.
TGTGCCAGCAGCGTAGTGGCTCCCGGGGAGCTGTTTTTT
CASSVVAPGELFF
>.|TRBJ1-2|TRBV7-8|.
TGTGCCAGCAGCCCGTACAGGGTGCCCGGCAACTATGGCTACACCTTC
CASSPYRVPGNYGYTF
>.|TRBJ1-1|TRBV6-6|many
TGTGCCAGCAGTTTCGGGCAGGGGAACACTGAAGCTTTCTTT
CASSFGQGNTEAFF
>.|TRBJ2-5|TRBV5-1|.
TGCGCCAGCAGCCTGACACCATGGGAGACCCAGTACTTC
CASSLTPWETQYF
>.|TRBJ2-1|TRBV5-1|.
TGCGCCAGCAGCTCGACTACCCCAACAAGTAACAATGAGCAGTTCTTC
CASSSTTPTSNNEQFF